This entry features one T cell receptor (beta chain) sequence. The target antigen is unknown. One to two pinch biopsies were taken from the rectum during colonoscopy. Here immunoSEQ multiplex PCR was the method, and the copy in TCRdb shows in-frame clones only, minus some. The table lists around 34,000 clones, roughly three quarters of them singletons, with approximately 1% in the top ten. The source of the sample is a study of pediatric ulcerative colitis. Trimming took 0 bases from V and 10 from J, leaving 12 bases between them. CDR3 length: 13 residues. The V gene's germline CDR1 is LGHNA and CDR2 YNFKEQ. Overall study results and limits: No controls had the two rectal clonotypes shared by ulcerative colitis patients. Repertoires came from total lymphocyte DNA, so rare subsets like regulatory T cells may be missed.

The TCR was taken from a boy under 18 with mild ulcerative colitis. The specimen was gut tissue. The chain uses TRBV4-2 and TRBJ1-1; possibly TRBD1 for D (6 bases). The CDR3 loop reads CASSQDRGFGAFF. The CDR3 DNA reads as TGTGCCAGCAGCCAAGACAGGGGTTTCGGAGCTTTCTTT.